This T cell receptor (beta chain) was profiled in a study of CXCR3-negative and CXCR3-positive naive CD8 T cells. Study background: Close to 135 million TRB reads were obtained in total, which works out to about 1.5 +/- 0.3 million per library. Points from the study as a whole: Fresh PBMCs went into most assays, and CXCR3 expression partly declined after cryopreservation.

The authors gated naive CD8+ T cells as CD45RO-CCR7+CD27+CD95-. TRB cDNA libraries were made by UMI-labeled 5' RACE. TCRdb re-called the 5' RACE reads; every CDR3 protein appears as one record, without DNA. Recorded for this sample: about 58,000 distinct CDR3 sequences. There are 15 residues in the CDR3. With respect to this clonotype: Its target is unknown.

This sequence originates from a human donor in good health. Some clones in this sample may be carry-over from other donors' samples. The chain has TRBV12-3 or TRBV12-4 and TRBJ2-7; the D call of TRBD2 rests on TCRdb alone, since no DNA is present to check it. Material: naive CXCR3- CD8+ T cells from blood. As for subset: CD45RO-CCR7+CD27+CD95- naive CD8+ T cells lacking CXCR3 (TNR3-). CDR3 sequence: CASSLTSSGGDEQYF.